Described below is a single T cell receptor beta chain sequence and its context. The antigen remains undetermined. The method was immunoSEQ multiplex PCR; TCRdb's version includes in-frame clones alone and lacks a portion of them. The sample has some 99,000 clones; 80% are singletons. These data belong to a study of glioma-infiltrating T cells after dendritic cell vaccination. Study-wide context: Patients received autologous tumor lysate-pulsed dendritic cell vaccination between the early 2000s and the early 2010s. Three intradermal dendritic cell vaccine injections were given every two weeks. Study observations and caveats: Longer survival after dendritic cell vaccination followed higher pretreatment TIL content.

Noted time point: after dendritic cell vaccination, including at tumor progression/relapse. This receptor was obtained from a human donor with glioblastoma. The specimen was blood, collected after dendritic cell vaccination.

CDR3 DNA: TGTGCCAGCAGTGGGGGCAGGGGGCATCAGCCCCAGCATTTT. As protein: CASSGGRGHQPQHF. The gene calls are TRBV2 and TRBJ1-5, with 8 bases identical to TRBD1. This CDR3 is 14 amino acids long. After removal of 4 bases from V and 5 bases from J, the junction contained 4 bases not matched to a gene. Per the germline V gene, CDR1 is SNHLY and CDR2 is FYNNEI.